These T cell receptor beta chains were read from a single sample in a study of monozygotic twins with inflammatory bowel disease. From the 5' RACE reads, TCRdb lists one entry per CDR3 protein and no DNA. The sample table sets out fewer than 550,000 distinct CDR3 sequences. Material: blood. The receptors were sampled from a human donor with ulcerative colitis or Crohn's disease, or a healthy co-twin of an affected twin (not recorded which). CDR3s include the opening cysteine and the closing phenylalanine or tryptophan.

15	TRBV7-9	TRBJ2-6	CASSWTVSGANVLTF
14	TRBV29-1	TRBJ2-3	CSASGTGPTDTQYF
11	TRBV9	TRBJ2-1	CASSVERGQFF
15	TRBV13	TRBJ1-2	CASSLNPTVNYGYTF
14	TRBV2	TRBJ2-2	CASSGQGWPGELFF
15	TRBV6-1	TRBJ2-7	CASSETATYLDEQYF
14	TRBV20-1	TRBJ2-7	CSARPGSLIYEQYF
15	TRBV30	TRBJ2-3	CAWTHGTGVTDTQYF
15	TRBV10-3	TRBJ2-1	CAISEEQTGMGEQFF
13	TRBV19	TRBJ1-1	CASSPIRVTEAFF
13	TRBV29-1	TRBJ1-1	CSAGQGAYTEAFF
13	TRBV10-2	TRBJ2-3	CAVRGREIDTQYF
20	TRBV6-2/TRBV6-3	TRBJ2-7	CASSYSDKGTSQYFSYEQYF
15	TRBV10-3	TRBJ2-5	CAISDRDTGSVTQYF
14	TRBV20-1	TRBJ2-3	CSAASRQYTDTQYF
15	TRBV5-1	TRBJ1-1	CASSRTTGGLGEAFF
14	TRBV5-1	TRBJ2-5	CASELLGGQETQYF
15	TRBV7-9	TRBJ1-2	CASSPGDRQSYGYTF
14	TRBV19	TRBJ1-1	CASSISRAPGEAFF
12	TRBV10-3	TRBJ1-1	CAIRGVEAEAFF
15	TRBV19	TRBJ1-5	CASTPDTLSNQPQHF
17	TRBV20-1	TRBJ2-1	CSARTIAGTSGSDEQFF